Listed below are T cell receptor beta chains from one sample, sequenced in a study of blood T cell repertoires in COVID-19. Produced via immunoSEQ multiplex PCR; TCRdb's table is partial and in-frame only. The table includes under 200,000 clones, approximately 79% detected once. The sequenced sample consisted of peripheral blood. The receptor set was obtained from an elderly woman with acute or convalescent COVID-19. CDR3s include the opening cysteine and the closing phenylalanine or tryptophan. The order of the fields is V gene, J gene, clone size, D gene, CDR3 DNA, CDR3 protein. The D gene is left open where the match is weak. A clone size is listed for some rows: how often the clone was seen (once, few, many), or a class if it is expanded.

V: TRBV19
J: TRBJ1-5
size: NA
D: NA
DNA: TGTGCCGGCGGGGGAGTTAATAGCAATCAGCCCCAGCATTTT
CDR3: CAGGGVNSNQPQHF

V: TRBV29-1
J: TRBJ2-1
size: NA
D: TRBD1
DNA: TGCAGCGTTGGTTCTCTGAGGACAGGGGACAATGAGCAGTTCTTC
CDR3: CSVGSLRTGDNEQFF

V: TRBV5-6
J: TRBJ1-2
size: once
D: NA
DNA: TGTGCCAGCAGCGCGAATACTCATCGGGAAAGGAACTATGGCTACACCTTC
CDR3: CASSANTHRERNYGYTF

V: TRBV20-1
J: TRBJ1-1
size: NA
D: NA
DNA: TGCAGTGCTAAGAGGTGGACTGAAGCTTTCTTT
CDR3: CSAKRWTEAFF

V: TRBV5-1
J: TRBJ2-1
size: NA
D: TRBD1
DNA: TGCGCCAGCAGCTTGGACCCGGGACAGTCCTACAATGAGCAGTTCTTC
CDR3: CASSLDPGQSYNEQFF

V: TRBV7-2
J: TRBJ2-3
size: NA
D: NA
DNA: TGTGCCAGCAGCTTAGGGGCTGGCTTCACAGATACGCAGTATTTT
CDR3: CASSLGAGFTDTQYF

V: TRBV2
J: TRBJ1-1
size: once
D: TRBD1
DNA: TGTGCCACGCGAACAGGGGCGGGGTACACTGAAGCTTTCTTT
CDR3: CATRTGAGYTEAFF

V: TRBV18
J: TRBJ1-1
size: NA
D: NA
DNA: TGTGCCAGCTCACCTACAGGGTCCGGTAACACTGAAGCTTTCTTT
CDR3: CASSPTGSGNTEAFF

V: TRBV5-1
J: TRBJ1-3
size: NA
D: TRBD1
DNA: TGCGCCAGCAGCCAAAGTCCCGGGACAGGGCCCGGAAACACCATATATTTT
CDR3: CASSQSPGTGPGNTIYF

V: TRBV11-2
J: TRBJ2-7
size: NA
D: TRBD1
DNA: TGTGCCAGCAGCCTTGGACAGGGGGTTAGTTACGAGCAGTACTTC
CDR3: CASSLGQGVSYEQYF

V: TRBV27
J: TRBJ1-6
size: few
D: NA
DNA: TGTGCCACCTCCTTACGGAGGGGAAACTCACCCCTCCACTTT
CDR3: CATSLRRGNSPLHF

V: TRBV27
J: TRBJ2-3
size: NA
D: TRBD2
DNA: TGTGCCAGCAGCCCTGACCTAGCGGGAATCACAGATACGCAGTATTTT
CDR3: CASSPDLAGITDTQYF

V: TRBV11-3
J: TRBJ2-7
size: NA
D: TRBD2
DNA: TGTGCCCCTGGGGGGGGTTTCAAGTACGAGCAGTACTTC
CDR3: CAPGGGFKYEQYF

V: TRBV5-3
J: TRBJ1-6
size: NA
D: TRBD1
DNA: TGTGCCAGAAGCTATGGGACAGGGCCTTCACCCCTCCACTTT
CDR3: CARSYGTGPSPLHF

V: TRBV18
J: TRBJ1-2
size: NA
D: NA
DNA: TGTGCCAGCTCACCACCGTGGCAGAACTATGGCTACACCTTC
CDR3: CASSPPWQNYGYTF

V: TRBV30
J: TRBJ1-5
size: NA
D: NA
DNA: TGTGCCTGGAGCGGAGGGATGAATAGCAATCAGCCCCAGCATTTT
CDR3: CAWSGGMNSNQPQHF

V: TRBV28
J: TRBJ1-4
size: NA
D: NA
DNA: TGTGCCAGCAGGAGCTCAGCAGCCGGGAATGAAAAACTGTTTTTT
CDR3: CASRSSAAGNEKLFF

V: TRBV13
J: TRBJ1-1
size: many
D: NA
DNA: TGTGCCAGCAGCTTAGGAGGGGTTACTGAAGCTTTCTTT
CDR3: CASSLGGVTEAFF

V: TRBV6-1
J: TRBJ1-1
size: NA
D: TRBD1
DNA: TGTGCCAGCAGTGACGGAAGACAGGGGGCGAGCACTGAAGCTTTCTTT
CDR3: CASSDGRQGASTEAFF

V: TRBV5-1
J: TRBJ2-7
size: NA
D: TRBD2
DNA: TGCGCCAGCAAAATACTAGCGGCCAGCGCCTACGAGCAGTACTTC
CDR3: CASKILAASAYEQYF

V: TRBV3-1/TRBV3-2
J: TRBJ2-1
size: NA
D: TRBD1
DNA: TGTGCCAGCAGCCAAGATTTGCTCCGGGACAGGGCCTACAATGAGCAGTTCTTC
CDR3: CASSQDLLRDRAYNEQFF

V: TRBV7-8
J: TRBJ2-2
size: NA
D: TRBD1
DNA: TGTGCCAGCAAGTCGACAGGGGGAAACACCGGGGAGCTGTTTTTT
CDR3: CASKSTGGNTGELFF

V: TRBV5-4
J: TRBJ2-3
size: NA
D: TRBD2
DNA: TGTGCCAGCAGCTGGGGAGCGGGGAGCACAGATACGCAGTATTTT
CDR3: CASSWGAGSTDTQYF

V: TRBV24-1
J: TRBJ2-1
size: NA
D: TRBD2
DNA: TGTGCCACCAGATCCGGGACTAGCGGATTTCCGAGCTCCTACAATGAGCAGTTCTTC
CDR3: CATRSGTSGFPSSYNEQFF

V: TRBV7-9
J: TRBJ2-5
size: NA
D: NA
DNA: TGTGCCAGCAGCTTAGTGGCAGGGGTCCTCCAAGAGACCCAGTACTTC
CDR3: CASSLVAGVLQETQYF

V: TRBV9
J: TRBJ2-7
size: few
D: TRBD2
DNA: TGTGCCAGCAGCGGGGGCCCTAGCGGGAGGGTAGAGCAGTACTTC
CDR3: CASSGGPSGRVEQYF

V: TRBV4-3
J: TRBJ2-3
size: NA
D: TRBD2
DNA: TGCGCCAGCAGCCAAGTGGGCGGGAGGGCCACAGATACGCAGTATTTT
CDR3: CASSQVGGRATDTQYF

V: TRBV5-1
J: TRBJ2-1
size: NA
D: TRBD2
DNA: TGCGCCAGCAGCACGGGACTAGCGGGAGGAGGCAATGAGCAGTTCTTC
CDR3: CASSTGLAGGGNEQFF

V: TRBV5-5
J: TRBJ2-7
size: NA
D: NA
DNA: TGTGCCAGCAGCTTACTCACGTCAACGCGGGAGCAGTACTTC
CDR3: CASSLLTSTREQYF

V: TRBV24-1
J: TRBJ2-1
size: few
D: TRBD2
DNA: TGTGCCACCAGTGACTCGACTAGCGGGGGGGCGTCGCAGTTCTTC
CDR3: CATSDSTSGGASQFF

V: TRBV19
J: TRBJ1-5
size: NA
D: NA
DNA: TGTGCCAGTAGTCTGGGGGGGAGGGATCAGCCCCAGCATTTT
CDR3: CASSLGGRDQPQHF

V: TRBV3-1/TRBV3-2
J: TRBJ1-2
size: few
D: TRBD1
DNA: TGTGCCAGCAGCCTCCGAGGGGGCGGCGGCTACACCTTC
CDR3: CASSLRGGGGYTF

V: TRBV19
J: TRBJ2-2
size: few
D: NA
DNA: TGTGCCAGTAAACGGGAGAGGTCCGGGGAGCTGTTTTTT
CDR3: CASKRERSGELFF

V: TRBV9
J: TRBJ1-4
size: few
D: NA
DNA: TGTGCCAGCAGCGTAGCAGGCAGAGAGAATGAAAAACTGTTTTTT
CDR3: CASSVAGRENEKLFF

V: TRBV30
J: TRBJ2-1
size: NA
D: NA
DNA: TGTGCCTGGAGCGACAGGAGCTCCTACAATGAGCAGTTCTTC
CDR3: CAWSDRSSYNEQFF

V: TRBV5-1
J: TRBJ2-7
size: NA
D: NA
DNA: TGCGCCAGCAGCTTGGACAGGGCGTCAGGGCAGTACTTC
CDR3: CASSLDRASGQYF

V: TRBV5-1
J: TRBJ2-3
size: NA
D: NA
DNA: TGCGCCAGCAGCTTAACAGACGCCACAGATACGCAGTATTTT
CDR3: CASSLTDATDTQYF

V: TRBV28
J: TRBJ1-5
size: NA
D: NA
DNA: TGTGCCAGCAGTACCTATCCTAACAATCAGCCCCAGCATTTT
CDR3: CASSTYPNNQPQHF

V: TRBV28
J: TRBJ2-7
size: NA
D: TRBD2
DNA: TGTGCCAGCAGCTCCGGGCTAGCGGGAGAGGGGGGTCTGGAGCAGTACTTC
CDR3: CASSSGLAGEGGLEQYF

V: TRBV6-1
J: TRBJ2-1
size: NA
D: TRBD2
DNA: TGTGCCAGCAGTTCGGTAGCGGGAGGTTACAATGAGCAGTTCTTC
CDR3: CASSSVAGGYNEQFF

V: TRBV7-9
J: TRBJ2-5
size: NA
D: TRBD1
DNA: TGTGCCAGCAGCCCCCGGACAGGGGTGATGGAGACCCAGTACTTC
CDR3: CASSPRTGVMETQYF

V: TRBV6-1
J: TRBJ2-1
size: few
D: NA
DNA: TGTGCCAGCAGTGAAAGTCGACATGGGTACAATGAGCAGTTCTTC
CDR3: CASSESRHGYNEQFF

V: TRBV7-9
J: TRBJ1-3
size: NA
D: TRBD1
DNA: TGTGCCAGCAGACCGACAGGGAGCGGAAACACCATATATTTT
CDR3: CASRPTGSGNTIYF

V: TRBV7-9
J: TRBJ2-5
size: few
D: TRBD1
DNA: TGTGCCAGCAGCTTCGACAGGGCCCAGTACTTC
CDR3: CASSFDRAQYF

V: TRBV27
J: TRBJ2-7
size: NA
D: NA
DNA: TGTGCCAGCAGTACCTCGGGACACAGTTTTTTGGAGCAGTACTTC
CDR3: CASSTSGHSFLEQYF

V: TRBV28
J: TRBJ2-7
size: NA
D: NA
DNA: TGTGCCAGCAGTTTATACTACAGGGACTCCTACGAGCAGTACTTC
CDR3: CASSLYYRDSYEQYF

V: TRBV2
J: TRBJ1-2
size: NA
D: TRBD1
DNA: TGTGCCAGCAGTGGGACAGGCAGCTACACCTTC
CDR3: CASSGTGSYTF

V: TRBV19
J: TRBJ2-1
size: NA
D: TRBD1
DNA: TGTGCCAGTAGCGACAGGGGTTGGTACAATGAGCAGTTCTTC
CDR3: CASSDRGWYNEQFF

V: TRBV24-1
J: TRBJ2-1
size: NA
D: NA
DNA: TGTGCCACCAGTAACCCACAAACGCAACACAATGAGCAGTTCTTC
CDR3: CATSNPQTQHNEQFF

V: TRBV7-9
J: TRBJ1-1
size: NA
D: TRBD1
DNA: TGTGCCAGCAGCCTAGGACAGGGATGGACTGAAGCTTTCTTT
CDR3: CASSLGQGWTEAFF

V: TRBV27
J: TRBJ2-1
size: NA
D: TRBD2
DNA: TGTGCCAGCAGTTTATGGGGGTCCCCAGCGGGAAGGGATGAGCAGTTCTTC
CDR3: CASSLWGSPAGRDEQFF

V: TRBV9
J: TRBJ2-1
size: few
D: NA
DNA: TGTGCCAGCAGCGTGGATAGCGGAAATAACAATGAGCAGTTCTTC
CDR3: CASSVDSGNNNEQFF

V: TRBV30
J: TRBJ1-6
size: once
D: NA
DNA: TGTGCCTGGAGTGTAGTTAGCAGGGGCTATAATTCACCCCTCCACTTT
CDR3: CAWSVVSRGYNSPLHF

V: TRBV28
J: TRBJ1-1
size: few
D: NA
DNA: TGTGCCAGCACAGGGCCTATAATGAACACTGAAGCTTTCTTT
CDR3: CASTGPIMNTEAFF

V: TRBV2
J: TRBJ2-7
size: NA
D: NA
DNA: TGTGCCAGCAGTAACCCAGGGGTTCCCAACGAGCAGTACTTC
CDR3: CASSNPGVPNEQYF

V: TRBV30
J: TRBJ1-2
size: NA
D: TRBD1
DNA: TGTGCCGGACTAGGACAGGGGAGCTATGGCTACACCTTC
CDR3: CAGLGQGSYGYTF

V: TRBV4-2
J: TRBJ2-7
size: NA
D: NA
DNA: TGTGCCAGCAGCCAATCCACCTCTAGCGCCTTAAGGGACGAGCAGTACTTC
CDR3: CASSQSTSSALRDEQYF

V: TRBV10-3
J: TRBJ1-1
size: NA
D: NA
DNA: TGTGCCATCAGTAGTCCTGGGCAAAGGGGCACTGAAGCTTTCTTT
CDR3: CAISSPGQRGTEAFF

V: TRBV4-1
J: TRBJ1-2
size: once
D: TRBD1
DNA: TGCGCCAGCAGCCAAGATCGGGGACAGGTTAACTATGGCTACACCTTC
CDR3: CASSQDRGQVNYGYTF